This TCR beta chain comes out of a study of PD-1 blockade in classical Hodgkin lymphoma. Study results and limitations: Factors driving the repertoire differences, possibly disease activity or prior therapy, remain undefined. Reports described newly diagnosed patients as having lower baseline TCR diversity than healthy donors.

The time point: newly diagnosed, previously untreated cHL patient sample. Negative magnetic selection isolated CD4+ T cells from thawed PBMCs. Researchers used newly diagnosed, untreated classical Hodgkin lymphoma PBMCs for comparison. The table came from immunoSEQ multiplex PCR; TCRdb's copy has only in-frame clones and leaves some out. The sample records about 14,000 clones, about 82% being singletons. CDR3 size: 15 residues. J was trimmed by 8 bases and V by 4 bases; bases with no gene match: 10. Germline values: CDR1 MNHEY, CDR2 SVGAGI. In the case of this clone: Its antigen is still unknown.

The J gene is TRBJ1-1, the V gene TRBV6-5, with 10 bases identical to TRBD1. Material: CD4+ T cells from blood. This sequence originates from a human donor with classical Hodgkin lymphoma. The CDR3 sequence: CASSFTGTGATEAFF. The CDR3 region has the DNA TGTGCCAGCAGTTTTACCGGGACAGGGGCTACCGAAGCTTTCTTT.